Sequencing of this TCR beta chain was carried out in a study of blood T cell repertoires in COVID-19. Study details: The United States, Italy and Spain provided the acute and convalescent COVID-19 samples.

As handled by the study authors: Amplification of reference gene primers provided the estimated nucleated cell counts. TCRdb's copy holds only in-frame clones and misses some; the assay was immunoSEQ multiplex PCR. That table gives V, J and clone size, and the DNA gave D and trimming. The data hold under 150,000 clones, with approximately 90% observed a single time. Germline lookup yields CDR1 KGHSH and CDR2 LQKENI. Losses at the gene ends were 4 bases for V and 4 bases for J; bases not matched to a gene: 7. The CDR3 totals 16 residues. This clone was recorded once. V is TRBV18 and J is TRBJ2-3, with 11 bases matching TRBD2. This TCR was recovered from a human donor with active COVID-19. The donor label of this sample is uncertain. The sequenced sample consisted of peripheral blood. The CDR3 loop reads CASSRPSGGSPDTQYF. CDR3 DNA sequence: TGTGCCAGCTCACGGCCTAGCGGGGGGAGCCCAGATACGCAGTATTTT.